These T cell receptor beta chains were read from a single sample in a study of cytomegalovirus exposure and HLA in healthy donors. Some clones are missing from TCRdb's copy, which holds only in-frame ones; the method was immunoSEQ multiplex PCR. This sample carries 150,000 to 200,000 clones, more than 65% of them seen once, and the ten largest clones take over 10%. The sample was PBMCs. The receptors shown here come from a woman in her thirties in good health and CMV-seropositive. Both conserved end residues are part of each CDR3. Fields, in order: V gene, clone size, D gene, J gene, CDR3 protein, CDR3 DNA. The D gene is left open where the match is weak. Size is omitted from some rows. Given values are once, few, many or a class for expanded clones.

V: TRBV7-8
size: NA
D: NA
J: TRBJ2-7
CDR3: CASSRQGFSYEQYF
DNA: TGTGCCAGCAGCCGGCAGGGATTCTCCTACGAGCAGTACTTC

V: TRBV27
size: NA
D: TRBD1
J: TRBJ2-5
CDR3: CASTGTGDFPAQYF
DNA: TGTGCCAGCACAGGGACAGGGGATTTTCCGGCCCAGTACTTC

V: TRBV19
size: once
D: TRBD1
J: TRBJ1-5
CDR3: CASSTDRGQPQHF
DNA: TGTGCCAGTAGTACTGACAGGGGACAGCCCCAGCATTTT

V: TRBV4-2
size: NA
D: TRBD2
J: TRBJ2-3
CDR3: CASSLGLAGGRTDTQYF
DNA: TGTGCCAGCAGCCTTGGACTAGCGGGAGGAAGGACAGATACGCAGTATTTT

V: TRBV4-2
size: NA
D: TRBD2
J: TRBJ2-1
CDR3: CASSRNLAGGYNEQFF
DNA: TGTGCCAGCAGCCGGAACCTAGCGGGAGGGTACAATGAGCAGTTCTTC

V: TRBV28
size: once
D: NA
J: TRBJ2-1
CDR3: CASKIRGGFEQFF
DNA: TGTGCCAGCAAAATAAGGGGGGGGTTTGAGCAGTTCTTC

V: TRBV30
size: NA
D: TRBD2
J: TRBJ2-1
CDR3: CAWSAPTGGSEQFF
DNA: TGTGCCTGGAGTGCACCCACGGGGGGGAGTGAGCAGTTCTTC

V: TRBV6-1
size: NA
D: TRBD1
J: TRBJ1-2
CDR3: CASSEGTGASRGYTF
DNA: TGTGCCAGCAGTGAAGGGACAGGGGCCTCTCGGGGCTACACCTTC

V: TRBV6-6
size: NA
D: NA
J: TRBJ1-2
CDR3: CASSQGVGYTF
DNA: TGTGCCAGCAGCCAAGGGGTTGGCTACACCTTC

V: TRBV6-1
size: NA
D: NA
J: TRBJ2-7
CDR3: CASSGTGHRYEQYF
DNA: TGTGCCAGCAGTGGGACGGGACACAGGTACGAGCAGTACTTC

V: TRBV4-2
size: NA
D: NA
J: TRBJ2-7
CDR3: CASSQASEQYF
DNA: TGTGCCAGCAGCCAAGCTAGTGAGCAGTACTTC